This T cell receptor beta chain came from a study of early T cells in non-severe SARS-CoV-2 infection. Via MiXCR, TCRdb re-called the 5' RACE reads, giving one row per CDR3 protein. The sample lists approximately 65,000 distinct CDR3 sequences; approximately 11% were seen once. Note on this clonotype: The target antigen is unknown.

Overall study results and limits: Comparison of clonotypes with VDJdb favored anti-spike CD8 responses while missing private and CD4 specificities.

Germline CDR1 PRHDT, CDR2 FYEKMQ (reference sequence). Trimming removed 4 bases from V and 7 bases from J; junction bases left unmatched: 11. The CDR3 sequence is 16 residues long. Sequenced input: whole blood. The genes are TRBV13 and TRBJ2-1; 9 nucleotides match TRBD2. The clonotype was recovered from an adult who was a healthcare worker with PCR-confirmed SARS-CoV-2 infection or an uninfected control (not recorded which). CDR3 loop: CASSSQQGLARNEQFF. In DNA form, the CDR3 reads TGTGCCAGCAGCTCCCAACAGGGACTAGCCAGGAATGAGCAGTTCTTC.